The entry below gives a single T cell receptor beta chain sequence along with its context. The sample originates from a study of blood T cell repertoires in COVID-19. The wider study: T cells, B-cell-depleted T cells, or PBMCs provided the cDNA or gDNA that served as material.

Original handling: The authors estimated nucleated cell counts from reference gene primer amplification. Only in-frame clones appear in the TCRdb table, and some are missing; sequencing was by immunoSEQ multiplex PCR. V and J calls and clone size come straight from that table; D and trimming were deduced from the DNA. Of about 230,000 clones detected, roughly 80% appear once; the ten largest clones hold approximately 2.6%. This CDR3 is 14 amino acids long. Germline-derived CDR1 and CDR2 are LNHDA and SQIVND (reference sequence). With 5 bases removed from V and 4 bases from J, the gap between germline ends came to 13 bases.

The clonotype originates from a woman between 65 and 79 years old with active or convalescent COVID-19. The genes are TRBV19 and TRBJ2-3, with unresolved D. The sequencing input was peripheral blood. CDR3: CASSAYTGPDTQYF. As DNA, the CDR3 is TGTGCCAGTAGTGCCTACACTGGGCCAGATACGCAGTATTTT.